What follows are 24 T cell receptor beta chains derived from one specimen sequenced in a study of neurological immune-mediated disorders. From the 5' RACE reads, TCRdb called clonotypes with MiXCR, one entry per CDR3 protein. The sample lists 15,000 to 20,000 distinct CDR3 sequences, around 13% occurring once. The sample was CD4+ T cells from blood. The receptors originated from a woman aged 55-70 years with HTLV-1-associated myelopathy (HAM/TSP).

V and J are TRBV20-1 and TRBJ1-2; 7 bases match TRBD1. The V gene's germline CDR1 is DFQATT and CDR2 SNEGSKA (reference sequence). The CDR3 length is 10 residues. Trimming cost V 6 bases and J 7 bases; bases outside gene matches: 2. The CDR3 DNA reads TGCAGTGCAGGGGGCGGTGGCTACACCTTC. Translating it yields CSAGGGGYTF.

Only a few counts were recorded for this clonotype. The chain combines TRBV20-1 with TRBJ2-1; 7 nucleotides agree with TRBD2. CDR1 and CDR2 (germline): DFQATT, SNEGSKA (reference sequence). The CDR3 runs 15 residues. Trimming at V came to 1 base and at J to 4 bases, leaving 7 bases not matched to a gene. The CDR3 here is CSARVGEAGYNEQFF. In DNA, the CDR3 is TGCAGTGCTAGAGTCGGTGAAGCGGGATACAATGAGCAGTTCTTC.

This clonotype was counted many times. V usage is TRBV11-3 and J usage is TRBJ2-5, with D perhaps given as TRBD1 or TRBD2 (6 bases each). V was clipped by 2 bases and J by 5 bases, with 12 bases between them. This CDR3 has 14 amino acids. Germline CDR1 reads SGHNT; CDR2 reads YENEEA. In DNA form, the CDR3 reads TGTGCCAGCAGCTTAAGGGGGGCGAAGGAGACCCAGTACTTC. This encodes CASSLRGAKETQYF.

This clonotype has a count of ten or more. V usage is TRBV20-1 and J usage is TRBJ1-5; TRBD1 is a possible D gene (5 bases). The V gene's germline CDR1 is DFQATT and CDR2 SNEGSKA (reference sequence). Trimming removed 0 bases from V and 4 bases from J, with 13 bases in between. The CDR3 loop spans 15 amino acids. In DNA form, the CDR3 reads TGCAGTGCTAGAGACCCCTGGGGCGAGAATCAGCCCCAGCATTTT. This codes for CSARDPWGENQPQHF.

This clonotype was seen many times. The V call is TRBV5-1, the J call TRBJ2-1, with a tentative D call TRBD2 (6 bases). V lost 0 bases and J 0 bases, leaving 10 bases between the germline ends. CDR1 SGHRS and CDR2 YFSETQ come from the germline V gene. The CDR3 has 16 residues. The CDR3 protein is CASSLGGRSSYNEQFF. The CDR3 DNA reads as TGCGCCAGCAGCTTGGGTGGGAGGAGCTCCTACAATGAGCAGTTCTTC.

This clonotype appeared many times. CDR3: CASSLGDSGNTIYF. The CDR3 DNA reads TGCGCCAGCAGCTTGGGCGATTCTGGAAACACCATATATTTT. The chain recombines TRBV5-1 with TRBJ1-3; D uncertain. Trimming took 0 bases from V and 1 from J, leaving 5 bases between them. Germline-derived CDR1 and CDR2 are SGHRS and YFSETQ. The CDR3 is 14 amino acids. Drawing the rest from reference TRBV5-1 and TRBJ1-3, the complete variable domain is KAGVTQTPRYLIKTRGQQVTLSCSPISGHRSVSWYQQTPGQGLQFLFEYFSETQRNKGNFPGRFSGRQFSNSRSEMNVSTLELGDSALYLCASSLGDSGNTIYFGEGSWLTVV.

This clonotype was seen many times. J is TRBJ2-2 and V is TRBV29-1, with TRBD2 identical over 9 bases. This CDR3 contains 15 residues. The germline V gene encodes CDR1 SQVTM and CDR2 ANQGSEA. With 4 bases clipped from V and 1 base from J, the junction kept 4 bases outside the gene matches. The CDR3 DNA sequence: TGCAGCGTTGTAGCGGGAGCGTTGAACACCGGGGAGCTGTTTTTT. Translated, it gives CSVVAGALNTGELFF.

Ten or more counts support this clonotype. The genes are TRBV25-1 and TRBJ2-3, with a possible D match to TRBD2 (6 bases). Germline assignment: CDR1 MGHDK and CDR2 SYGVNS. CDR3 length: 16 residues. The ends were cut back, 4 bases at V and 4 bases at J, with 18 bases in the middle. CDR3 protein: CASSGDSWVYPDTQYF. In DNA, the CDR3 is TGTGCCAGCAGTGGGGACTCCTGGGTATATCCAGATACGCAGTATTTT.

This clonotype was picked up many times. This sequence joins TRBV20-1 and TRBJ2-2, with D possibly TRBD2 on 5 matching bases. CDR3 length equals 14 residues. Germline V lookup: CDR1 DFQATT, CDR2 SNEGSKA (reference sequence). Trimming pared 6 bases from V and 7 bases from J, leaving 18 bases between. CDR3 in amino acids: CSARAEINGGELFF. CDR3 DNA: TGCAGTGCGAGGGCCGAAATAAATGGCGGGGAGCTGTTTTTT.

In its sample, this clonotype was seen many times. This chain joins TRBV4-1 and TRBJ1-1, with 7 bases aligning to TRBD1. CDR1 is MGHRA and CDR2 is YSYEKL in the germline V gene. V lost 1 base and J lost 8; bases outside the gene matches: 13. The CDR3 runs 16 residues. CDR3 in amino acids: CASSQVRVRTGREAFF. CDR3 DNA sequence: TGCGCCAGCAGCCAAGTGAGGGTTCGGACAGGCCGAGAAGCTTTCTTT.

This clonotype was seen many times. This chain connects TRBV24-1 to TRBJ1-2; 9 bases are a match to TRBD1. With V trimmed by 10 bases and J by 5 bases, 4 bases remained unmatched. The CDR3 extends over 12 amino acids. Germline assignment: CDR1 KGHDR and CDR2 SFDVKD. CDR3 sequence: CATQGAEYGYTF. Written as DNA, the CDR3 is TGTGCCACACAGGGGGCCGAATATGGCTACACCTTC.

There are many counts of this clonotype. This rearrangement joins TRBV12-3 or TRBV12-4 to TRBJ2-1; possibly TRBD1 or TRBD2 for D (6 bases each). The V and J ends lost 1 base and 6 bases respectively, with 19 bases between them. The CDR3 covers 17 residues. This CDR3 reads CASSLGKRDGGGNEQFF. DNA for the CDR3: TGTGCCAGCAGTTTAGGAAAACGGGACGGAGGGGGCAATGAGCAGTTCTTC.

This clonotype was counted at least ten times. This rearrangement joins TRBV24-1 to TRBJ2-1; TRBD1 aligns across 8 bases. From germline, CDR1 is KGHDR and CDR2 SFDVKD. Trimming at V came to 7 bases and at J to 6 bases, leaving 4 bases not matched to a gene. This CDR3 spans 13 amino acids. Here the CDR3 DNA reads TGTGCCACCAGGGACAGGGTGGGCAATGAGCAGTTCTTC. Its protein is CATRDRVGNEQFF.

Many counts were recorded for this clonotype. The chain recombines TRBV7-2 with TRBJ2-5, with TRBD1 matching 7 bases. Looked up from germline, CDR1 is SGHTA and CDR2 is FQGNSA. Trimming took 2 bases from V and 1 from J; bases not matched to a gene: 4. This CDR3 is built from 15 residues. The CDR3 spells CASSLMTGIQETQYF. The DNA of the CDR3 is TGTGCCAGCAGCTTAATGACAGGGATCCAAGAGACCCAGTACTTC.

This clonotype was counted ten times or more. CDR3 nucleotide sequence: TGCGCCAGCAGCCAGGATCAGGGTTACACCATATATTTT. Protein product: CASSQDQGYTIYF. The rearrangement links TRBV4-1 to TRBJ1-3; possibly TRBD1 for D (5 bases). This CDR3 is built from 13 residues. Germline V CDR1 and CDR2: MGHRA, YSYEKL. Trimming shortened V by 3 bases and J by 8 bases, and 11 bases separated the two germline ends.

In regard to this clonotype: The CDR3 carries no conserved terminal phenylalanine or tryptophan, so it likely arises from a read error. The chain has TRBV20-1 and TRBJ2-7; D is perhaps TRBD1 (5 bases). Germline V CDR1 and CDR2: DFQATT, SNEGSKA (reference sequence). This CDR3 region has 13 residues. V lost 3 bases and J 2 bases, leaving 11 bases between the germline ends. The CDR3 reads CSARFMTAYEQYY. CDR3 in DNA: TGCAGTGCTAGGTTTATGACAGCCTACGAGCAGTACTAC.

The table lists this clonotype with many counts. CDR3 nucleotide sequence: TGTGCTAGTGGTCTGGGCCACGAGCAGTACTTC. Residues: CASGLGHEQYF. This chain links TRBV12-5 with TRBJ2-7, with D unresolved. Germline V gene lookup returns CDR1 LGHNT and CDR2 FRNRAP. CDR3 size: 11 residues. V lost 5 bases to trimming and J lost 5 bases, with 7 bases between them.

At least ten counts were recorded for this clonotype. V usage is TRBV20-1 and J usage is TRBJ2-7; either TRBD1 or TRBD2 may fit D (5 bases each). Germline V gives CDR1 DFQATT, CDR2 SNEGSKA (reference sequence). This CDR3 comprises 13 residues. V dropped 4 bases and J dropped 6 bases, with 16 bases sitting between them. CDR3 sequence (DNA): TGCAGTGCTACCCTAAGAGGGGAGCGCGAGCAGTACTTC. It is translated as CSATLRGEREQYF.

By proportion, this clonotype is medium-sized. CDR3 residues: CASSLSAGNTEAFF. CDR3 in DNA: TGCGCCAGCAGCTTGTCTGCCGGGAACACTGAAGCTTTCTTT. This rearrangement joins TRBV5-1 to TRBJ1-1; D not resolved. The CDR3 has 14 amino acids. CDR1 SGHRS and CDR2 YFSETQ come from the germline V gene. V lost 1 base and J 1 base, leaving 8 bases between the germline ends.

At least ten counts were recorded for this clonotype. The chain has TRBV6-2 or TRBV6-3 and TRBJ2-3, with D perhaps matching TRBD2 (7 bases). The ends were cut back, 6 bases at V and 5 bases at J, with 15 bases in the middle. Germline assignment: CDR1 MNHEY and CDR2 SVGEGT. The CDR3 covers 14 residues. The CDR3 DNA reads TGTGCCAGCAGAAGGGGGGGGGAGGGAGATACGCAGTATTTT. Translation: CASRRGGEGDTQYF.

By share, this clonotype counts as medium-sized. V and J are TRBV6-2 or TRBV6-3 and TRBJ1-4; unclear D gene. CDR1 is MNHEY, CDR2 SVGEGT, per germline. With 6 bases removed from V and 6 bases from J, the gap between germline ends came to 11 bases. CDR3 length: 13 amino acids. CDR3 residues: CASSNSGDEKLFF. As DNA, the CDR3 is TGTGCCAGCAGCAACAGTGGTGATGAAAAACTGTTTTTT.

This clonotype was detected many times. The V call is TRBV20-1, the J call TRBJ2-3; no reliable D call. Trimming shortened V by 3 bases and J by 0 bases, and 1 base separated the two germline ends. The CDR3 consists of 11 residues. The germline CDR1 and CDR2 sequences are DFQATT and SNEGSKA (reference sequence). As DNA, the CDR3 is TGCAGTGCTAGTAGCACAGATACGCAGTATTTT. This gives the protein CSASSTDTQYF.

This clonotype is medium-sized by share. The chain couples TRBV5-1 to TRBJ2-3; perhaps TRBD2 as D (5 bases). Trimming cost V 0 bases and J 5 bases, with 13 bases left between them. This CDR3 is 15 amino acids long. Germline V gene lookup returns CDR1 SGHRS and CDR2 YFSETQ. DNA for the CDR3: TGCGCCAGCAGCTTGGTATTAGCCCGGGGAGATACGCAGTATTTT. This encodes CASSLVLARGDTQYF.

This clonotype was recorded many times. The rearrangement uses TRBV5-1 and TRBJ1-2; a possible D gene is TRBD1 (5 bases). Germline lookup yields CDR1 SGHRS and CDR2 YFSETQ. V lost 3 bases to trimming and J lost 4 bases, with 16 bases between them. This CDR3 region has 15 residues. The CDR3 DNA follows: TGCGCCAGCAGCTCCGCGATCGGGACCGCCTATGGCTACACCTTC. It is translated as CASSSAIGTAYGYTF. The complete variable domain, with remaining parts taken from reference TRBV5-1 and TRBJ1-2, reads KAGVTQTPRYLIKTRGQQVTLSCSPISGHRSVSWYQQTPGQGLQFLFEYFSETQRNKGNFPGRFSGRQFSNSRSEMNVSTLELGDSALYLCASSSAIGTAYGYTFGSGTRLTVV.